This T cell receptor (beta chain) came from a study of blood T cell repertoires in COVID-19. Study-level background: Researchers got acute and convalescent COVID-19 samples from the United States, Italy and Spain. T cells, B-cell-depleted T cells, or PBMCs supplied cDNA or gDNA.

Original handling: Amplification from reference gene primers served as the basis for estimated nucleated cell counts. Clones were read by immunoSEQ multiplex PCR, and TCRdb kept only the in-frame ones, dropping some. V, J and clone size were drawn from that table, and D and trimming were deduced from the DNA. The data contain 390,000 or so clones, around 90% of them singletons. The CDR3 has 18 residues. Germline CDR1 MDHEN, CDR2 SYDVKM. V trimming: 4 bases; J trimming: 1 base; junction bases outside the gene matches: 7. The chain combines TRBV28 with TRBJ2-6, with 10 bases identical to TRBD2. Sequenced sample: peripheral blood. The TCR comes from a man between 18 and 29 years old with active or convalescent COVID-19. The CDR3 DNA reads as TGTGCCAGCAGTTCAAGCGGGAGGGCCTATTCTGGGGCCAACGTCCTGACTTTC. Translated, it gives CASSSSGRAYSGANVLTF.